This entry features one T cell receptor (beta chain) sequence. The sample belongs to a study of blood T cell repertoires in COVID-19. Across the study: Material from acute and convalescent COVID-19 was sourced from the United States, Italy and Spain. In each case, the material was cDNA or gDNA derived from T cells, B-cell-depleted T cells, or PBMCs.

Original methodology: Amplification from reference gene primers served as the basis for estimated nucleated cell counts. Measured with immunoSEQ multiplex PCR; TCRdb has only the in-frame clones, and not every one. The D gene and trimming were derived from the DNA, and the V and J assignments and clone size from that table. This sample yields some 60,000 clones, of which about 73% are seen a single time; less than 20% belongs to the top ten. J was trimmed by 5 bases and V by 7 bases; bases with no gene match: 9. CDR1 and CDR2 from the germline V gene are MDHEN and SYDVKM. The CDR3 covers 16 residues.

The chain employs TRBV28 and TRBJ1-6; 9 bases fit TRBD1. The origin of this receptor is a woman between 50 and 59 years old with active or convalescent COVID-19. Material: peripheral blood. CDR3 bases: TGTGCCAGCACTAATATGCGGACAGGGGATAATTCACCCCTCCACTTT. Translated, it gives CASTNMRTGDNSPLHF.